This T cell receptor (beta chain) is from a study of T-cell reconstitution after alpha-beta-depleted transplantation in children. Using unique molecular identifiers, the investigators prepared the TCRbeta library. Each CDR3 protein gets one entry after TCRdb re-called the PCR reads with MiXCR. Of hundreds of thousands of distinct CDR3 sequences listed, 16% were seen once; the top ten hold 1.1%. The CDR3 loop spans 16 amino acids. The germline CDR1 and CDR2 sequences are MNHEY and SVGEGT. V dropped 6 bases and J dropped 1; count of bases not matched to a gene: 9. The rearrangement joins TRBV6-2 or TRBV6-3 to TRBJ2-1, with 7 bases fitting TRBD2. This clonotype was obtained from a human donor who donated a stem cell graft to a child with acute myeloid leukemia. The sequences come from PBMCs from the stem cell graft donor, collected from the stem cell graft. CDR3 in amino acids: CASRGRTRGSYNEQFF. CDR3 in DNA: TGTGCCAGCAGGGGCAGGACTAGGGGATCCTACAATGAGCAGTTCTTC.